The next 15 T cell receptor beta chains were all read from a single sample in a study of early T cells in non-severe SARS-CoV-2 infection. TCRdb re-called the 5' RACE reads through MiXCR, storing one row per CDR3 protein. The sample shows 50,000 to 80,000 distinct CDR3 sequences, approximately 9.2% of them seen only once. The sample in question was whole blood, obtained at baseline. These receptors were collected from an adult who was a healthcare worker with PCR-confirmed SARS-CoV-2 infection or an uninfected control (not recorded which).

Only a few counts were recorded for this clonotype. J is TRBJ2-1 and V is TRBV5-1; 9 positions agree with TRBD1. The CDR3 is made up of 17 amino acids. CDR1 and CDR2 from the germline V gene are SGHRS and YFSETQ. V lost 3 bases, J lost 8 bases, and 15 bases stayed unmatched. This CDR3 is CASSSRTGERALDEQFF. The CDR3 DNA sequence: TGCGCCAGCAGCTCGAGGACAGGGGAAAGAGCGCTGGATGAGCAGTTCTTC.

This clonotype was found many times. V is TRBV4-1 and J is TRBJ1-1, with D possibly TRBD1 on 5 matching bases. This CDR3 has 15 amino acids. Germline V gene sequence: CDR1 MGHRA, CDR2 YSYEKL. The ends were cut back, 0 bases at V and 5 bases at J, with 13 bases in the middle. The CDR3 DNA reads as TGCGCCAGCAGCCAAGATCTGGGGGAGAGGACTGAAGCTTTCTTT. Translation: CASSQDLGERTEAFF.

V is TRBV20-1 and J is TRBJ2-2; D is ambiguous. The germline V and J ends were trimmed by 2 bases and 3 bases, with 4 bases remaining between them. This CDR3 spans 12 amino acids. Germline CDR1 is DFQATT and CDR2 is SNEGSKA (reference sequence). CDR3 bases: TGCAGTGCTAGACTTGACACCGGGGAGCTGTTTTTT. It yields the protein CSARLDTGELFF.

The rearrangement links TRBV29-1 to TRBJ1-2, with no clear D. The V end was cut by 7 bases, the J end by 3 bases, with 12 bases between. CDR1 is SQVTM and CDR2 is ANQGSEA in the germline V gene. The CDR3 has 12 residues. CDR3 region: CSAHSRDYGYTF. The CDR3 bases are TGCAGCGCCCACTCCCGGGACTATGGCTACACCTTC.

By its share, this clonotype is medium-sized (0.01 to 0.1%). The J gene is TRBJ2-1, the V gene TRBV7-9; 7 nucleotides match TRBD1. J lost 4 bases, V lost 3 bases, and 6 bases had no gene match. This CDR3 is 15 amino acids long. Germline V gene sequence: CDR1 SEHNR, CDR2 FQNEAQ (reference sequence). The CDR3 region is CASSFSQGEYNEQFF. In DNA, the CDR3 is TGTGCCAGCAGCTTCAGCCAGGGGGAATACAATGAGCAGTTCTTC.

The chain joins TRBV3-1 to TRBJ2-7; D not certain. V was clipped by 1 base and J by 6 bases, with 13 bases between them. Germline V gene sequence: CDR1 LGHDT, CDR2 YNNKEL (reference sequence). The CDR3 contains 14 residues. This CDR3 is CASSQGTIELEQYF. Here the CDR3 DNA reads TGTGCCAGCAGCCAAGGTACCATCGAACTCGAGCAGTACTTC.

This clonotype appeared a few times. This chain connects TRBV11-1 to TRBJ1-3, with 10 positions matching TRBD1. Germline V gene sequence: CDR1 SGHAT, CDR2 FQDESV (reference sequence). V lost 5 bases to trimming and J lost 1 base; unmatched junction nucleotides: 5. The CDR3 runs 16 residues. The CDR3 DNA is TGTGCCAGCAGCCCGGGACAGGGGTCATCTGGAAACACCATATATTTT. The encoded protein is CASSPGQGSSGNTIYF.

This clonotype came up many times. The rearrangement joins TRBV5-1 to TRBJ2-7, with 7 bases fitting TRBD1. The germline gives CDR1 SGHRS, CDR2 YFSETQ. With 4 bases clipped from V and 3 bases from J, the junction kept 7 bases outside the gene matches. This CDR3 has 14 residues. The CDR3: CASSVGTESYEQYF. DNA for the CDR3: TGCGCCAGCAGCGTCGGGACAGAGAGCTACGAGCAGTACTTC.

This clonotype came up many times. The V and J genes are TRBV6-6 and TRBJ2-1, with a weak D call TRBD1 (6 bases). Germline CDR1 is MNHNY and CDR2 is SVGAGI (reference sequence). This CDR3 contains 12 residues. V shed 7 bases and J shed 11 bases, with 15 bases lying between them. CDR3 nucleotides: TGTGCCAGCACATACCAGGGGTCCCAGCAGTTCTTC. Amino acid sequence: CASTYQGSQQFF.

The chain couples TRBV5-4 to TRBJ1-6, with D possibly being TRBD1 (5 bases). Per germline, CDR1 SGHNT and CDR2 YYREEE (reference sequence). This CDR3 spans 16 amino acids. The germline V and J ends were trimmed by 0 bases and 7 bases, with 14 bases remaining between them. CDR3 nucleotides: TGTGCCAGCAGCTTGGCAGCGCAGGGACTAAATTCACCCCTCCACTTT. Protein sequence: CASSLAAQGLNSPLHF. The entire variable domain, with the rest obtained from reference TRBV5-4 and TRBJ1-6, is as follows: ETGVTQSPTHLIKTRGQQVTLRCSSQSGHNTVSWYQQALGQGPQFIFQYYREEENGRGNFPPRFSGLQFPNYSSELNVNALELDDSALYLCASSLAAQGLNSPLHFGNGTRLTVT.

This clonotype was found a few times. The rearrangement uses TRBV4-3 and TRBJ2-3, with TRBD1 matching 8 bases. This CDR3 region has 17 residues. The junction had 9 bases not matched to a gene; V was cut back by 0 bases and J by 4 bases. Germline-derived CDR1 and CDR2 are LGHNA and YSLEER. CDR3 nucleotides: TGCGCCAGCAGCCAAGATGGTCCGACAGGGGTTGCAGATACGCAGTATTTT. Encoded protein: CASSQDGPTGVADTQYF.

The chain uses TRBV4-3 and TRBJ1-2, with 9 bases identical to TRBD1. Germline CDR1 is LGHNA and CDR2 is YSLEER. The CDR3 runs 16 residues. V was clipped by 0 bases and J by 4 bases; unmatched bases: 6. CDR3 in amino acids: CASSQEQGALGYGYTF. CDR3 nucleotides: TGCGCCAGCAGCCAAGAACAGGGGGCGCTTGGCTATGGCTACACCTTC.

This clonotype has a handful of counts. The chain uses TRBV3-1 and TRBJ1-2; D is unclear. Trimming pared 1 base from V and 9 bases from J, leaving 18 bases between. In germline, CDR1 is LGHDT, CDR2 YNNKEL (reference sequence). CDR3 length: 15 residues. CDR3 amino acids: CASSQAGPTQGSYTF. The CDR3 bases are TGTGCCAGCAGCCAAGCCGGACCCACACAAGGAAGCTACACCTTC.

This clonotype was counted only a few times. The chain couples TRBV2 to TRBJ2-3; TRBD2 matches 10 bases. Per the germline V gene, CDR1 is SNHLY and CDR2 is FYNNEI. Trimming took 6 bases from V and 5 from J; bases not matched to a gene: 8. The CDR3 is made up of 15 amino acids. The CDR3 coding sequence is TGTGCCAGCAGAGTCGGACTAGCGGTAGGAGATACGCAGTATTTT. This codes for CASRVGLAVGDTQYF. Full variable domain (outside the CDR3, taken from reference TRBV2 and TRBJ2-3): EPEVTQTPSHQVTQMGQEVILRCVPISNHLYFYWYRQILGQKVEFLVSFYNNEISEKSEIFDDQFSVERPDGSNFTLKIRSTKLEDSAMYFCASRVGLAVGDTQYFGPGTRLTVL.

This clonotype was picked up many times. The chain has TRBV19 and TRBJ2-5; D ambiguous. The CDR3 length is 15 residues. Trimming pared 1 base from V and 9 bases from J, leaving 18 bases between. CDR1 and CDR2 (germline): LNHDA, SQIVND (reference sequence). CDR3 protein: CASSIGTPARSAQYF. The CDR3 bases are TGTGCCAGTAGTATAGGGACGCCCGCCCGTTCGGCCCAGTACTTC. Using reference TRBV19 and TRBJ2-5 for the parts outside the CDR3, the full variable domain is DGGITQSPKYLFRKEGQNVTLSCEQNLNHDAMYWYRQDPGQGLRLIYYSQIVNDFQKGDIAEGYSVSREKKESFPLTVTSAQKNPTAFYLCASSIGTPARSAQYFGPGTRLLVL.